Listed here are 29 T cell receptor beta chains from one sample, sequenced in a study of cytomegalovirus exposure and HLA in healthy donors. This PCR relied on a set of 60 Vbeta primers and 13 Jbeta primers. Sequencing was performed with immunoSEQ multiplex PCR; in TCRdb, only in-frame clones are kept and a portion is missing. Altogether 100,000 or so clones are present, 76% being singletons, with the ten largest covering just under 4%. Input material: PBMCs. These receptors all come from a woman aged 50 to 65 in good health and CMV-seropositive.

CDR3 in amino acids: CAWSGLNGGEQYF. The DNA for the CDR3 is TGTGCCTGGAGTGGACTTAACGGGGGCGAGCAGTACTTC. The chain uses TRBV30 and TRBJ2-7; D perhaps matches TRBD2 (6 bases). Trimming pared 1 base from V and 6 bases from J, leaving 13 bases between. Germline CDR1 is GTSNPN and CDR2 is SVGIG (reference sequence). This CDR3 has 13 residues.

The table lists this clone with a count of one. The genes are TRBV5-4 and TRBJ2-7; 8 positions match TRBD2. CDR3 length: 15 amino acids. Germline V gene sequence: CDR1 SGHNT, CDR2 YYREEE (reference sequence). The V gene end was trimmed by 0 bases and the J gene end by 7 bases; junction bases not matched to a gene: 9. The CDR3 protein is CASSLGAAGAREQYF. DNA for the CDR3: TGTGCCAGCAGCTTGGGTGCAGCGGGGGCTCGAGAGCAGTACTTC.

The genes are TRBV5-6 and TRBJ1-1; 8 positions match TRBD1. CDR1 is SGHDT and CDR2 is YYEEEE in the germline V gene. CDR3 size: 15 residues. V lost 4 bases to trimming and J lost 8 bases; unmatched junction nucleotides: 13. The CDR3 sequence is CASSLPGQGSTEAFF. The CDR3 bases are TGTGCCAGCAGCCTACCAGGACAGGGTTCAACCGAAGCTTTCTTT.

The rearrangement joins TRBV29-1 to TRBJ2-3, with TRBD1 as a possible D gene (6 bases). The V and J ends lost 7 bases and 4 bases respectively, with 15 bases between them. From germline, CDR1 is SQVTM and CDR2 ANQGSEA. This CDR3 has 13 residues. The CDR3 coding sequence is TGCAGCGGTCTCCGGGACACGTCAGATACGCAGTATTTT. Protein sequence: CSGLRDTSDTQYF.

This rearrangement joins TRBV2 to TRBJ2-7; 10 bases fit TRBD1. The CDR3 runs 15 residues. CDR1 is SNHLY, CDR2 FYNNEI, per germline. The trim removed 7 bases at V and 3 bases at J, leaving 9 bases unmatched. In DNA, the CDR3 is TGTGCCAGCAAGGCTCCGGGGACAGGGGACTACGAGCAGTACTTC. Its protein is CASKAPGTGDYEQYF.

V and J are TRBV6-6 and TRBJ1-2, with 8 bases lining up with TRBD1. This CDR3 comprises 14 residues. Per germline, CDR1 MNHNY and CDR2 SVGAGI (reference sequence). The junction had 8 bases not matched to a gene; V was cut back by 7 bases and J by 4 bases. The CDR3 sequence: CASIDRGYFYGYTF. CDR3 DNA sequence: TGTGCCAGCATCGACAGGGGATACTTCTATGGCTACACCTTC.

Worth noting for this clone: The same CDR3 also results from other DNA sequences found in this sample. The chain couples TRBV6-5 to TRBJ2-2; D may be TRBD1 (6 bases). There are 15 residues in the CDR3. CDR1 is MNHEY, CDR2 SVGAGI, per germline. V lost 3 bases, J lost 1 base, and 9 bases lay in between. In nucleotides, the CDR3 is TGTGCCAGCAGTTATACAGGGCTGAACACCGGGGAGCTGTTTTTT. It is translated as CASSYTGLNTGELFF.

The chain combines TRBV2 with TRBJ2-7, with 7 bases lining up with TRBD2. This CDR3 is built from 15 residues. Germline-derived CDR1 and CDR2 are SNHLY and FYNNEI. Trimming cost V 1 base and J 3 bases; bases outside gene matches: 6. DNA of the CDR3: TGTGCCAGCAGTGAAGGGGGAGGGACGAGCTACGAGCAGTACTTC. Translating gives CASSEGGGTSYEQYF.

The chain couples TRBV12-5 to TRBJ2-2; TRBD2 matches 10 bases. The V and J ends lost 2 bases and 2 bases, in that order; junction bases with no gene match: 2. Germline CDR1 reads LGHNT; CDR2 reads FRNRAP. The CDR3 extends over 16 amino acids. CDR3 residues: CASGLTSGANTGELFF. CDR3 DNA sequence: TGTGCTAGTGGTTTGACTAGCGGGGCAAACACCGGGGAGCTGTTTTTT.

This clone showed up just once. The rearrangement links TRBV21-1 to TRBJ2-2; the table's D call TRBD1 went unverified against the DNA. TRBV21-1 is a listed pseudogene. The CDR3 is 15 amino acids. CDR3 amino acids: CASSLRDRGAGELFF. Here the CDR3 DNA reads TGTGCCAGCAGCCTCCGGGACAGGGGGGCCGGGGAGCTGTTTTTT.

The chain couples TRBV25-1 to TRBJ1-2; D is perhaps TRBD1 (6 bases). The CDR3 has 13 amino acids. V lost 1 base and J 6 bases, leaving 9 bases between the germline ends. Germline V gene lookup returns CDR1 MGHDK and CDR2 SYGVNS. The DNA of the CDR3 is TGTGCCAGCAGTGAATGGACAGAAGATGGCTACACCTTC. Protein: CASSEWTEDGYTF.

The CDR3 DNA follows: TGTGCCAGCAGCTCGGACAGGGGGTACTCTGGGGCCAACGTCCTGACTTTC. Residues: CASSSDRGYSGANVLTF. The chain recombines TRBV5-6 with TRBJ2-6; 10 bases agree with TRBD1. Germline values: CDR1 SGHDT, CDR2 YYEEEE. Germline trimming cut 3 bases from V and 0 bases from J; bases unmatched to any gene: 3. CDR3 length: 17 amino acids.

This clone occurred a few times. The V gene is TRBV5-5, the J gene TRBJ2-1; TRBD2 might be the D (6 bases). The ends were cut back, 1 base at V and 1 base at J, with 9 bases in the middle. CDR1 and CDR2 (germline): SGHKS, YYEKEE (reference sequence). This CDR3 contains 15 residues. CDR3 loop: CASSLLGGSYNEQFF. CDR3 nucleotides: TGTGCCAGCAGCTTGTTGGGGGGTTCCTACAATGAGCAGTTCTTC.

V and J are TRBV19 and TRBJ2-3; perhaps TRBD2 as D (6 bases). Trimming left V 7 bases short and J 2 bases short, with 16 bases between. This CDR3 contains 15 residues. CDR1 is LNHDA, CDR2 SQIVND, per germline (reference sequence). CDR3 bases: TGTGCCAGTACCCCCCCCGGGGGTAACACAGATACGCAGTATTTT. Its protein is CASTPPGGNTDTQYF.

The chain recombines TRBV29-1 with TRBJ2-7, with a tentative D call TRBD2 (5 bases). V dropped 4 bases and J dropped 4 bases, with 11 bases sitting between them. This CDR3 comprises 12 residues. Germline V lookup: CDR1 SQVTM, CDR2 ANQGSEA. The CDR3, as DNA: TGCAGCGTTGTCGCGGGTCGATACGAGCAGTACTTC. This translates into CSVVAGRYEQYF.

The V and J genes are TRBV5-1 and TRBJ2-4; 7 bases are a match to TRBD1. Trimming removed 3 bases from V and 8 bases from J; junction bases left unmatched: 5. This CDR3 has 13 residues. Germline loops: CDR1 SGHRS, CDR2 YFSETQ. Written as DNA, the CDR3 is TGCGCCAGCAGCTCCGACAGGGCGGACATTCAGTACTTC. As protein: CASSSDRADIQYF.

CDR3 sequence: CATSTRTGPSTDTQYF. Here the CDR3 DNA reads TGTGCCACCAGCACAAGGACAGGGCCGAGCACAGATACGCAGTATTTT. The rearrangement joins TRBV15 to TRBJ2-3; 8 nucleotides line up with TRBD1. With V trimmed by 4 bases and J by 0 bases, 6 bases remained unmatched. Germline CDR1 reads LNHNV; CDR2 reads YYDKDF (reference sequence). The CDR3 contains 16 residues.

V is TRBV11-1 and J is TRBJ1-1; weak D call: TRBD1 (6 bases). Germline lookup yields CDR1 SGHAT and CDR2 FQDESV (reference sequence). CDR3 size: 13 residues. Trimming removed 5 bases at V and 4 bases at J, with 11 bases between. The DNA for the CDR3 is TGTGCCAGCAGCCAAAGGGGGAGCACTGAAGCTTTCTTT. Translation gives CASSQRGSTEAFF.

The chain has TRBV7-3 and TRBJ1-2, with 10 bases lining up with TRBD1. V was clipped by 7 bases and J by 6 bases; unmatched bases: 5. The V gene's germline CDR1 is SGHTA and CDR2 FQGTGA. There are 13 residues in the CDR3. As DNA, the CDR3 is TGTGCCAGCATCTTCGGGACAGGGGATGGCTACACCTTC. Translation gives CASIFGTGDGYTF.

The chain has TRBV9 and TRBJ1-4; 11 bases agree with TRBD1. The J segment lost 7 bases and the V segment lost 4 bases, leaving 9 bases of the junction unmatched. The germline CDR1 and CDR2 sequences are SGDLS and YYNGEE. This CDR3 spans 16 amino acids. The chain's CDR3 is CASSTSRTGGGEKLFF. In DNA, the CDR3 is TGTGCCAGCAGCACCTCTCGGACAGGGGGCGGTGAAAAACTGTTTTTT.

The CDR3 region has the DNA TGTGCCAGCAGCGGTAGCGGGAGACTGAACACCGGGGAGCTGTTTTTT. Its protein is CASSGSGRLNTGELFF. The V gene is TRBV11-2, the J gene TRBJ2-2, with 9 bases lining up with TRBD2. With 5 bases clipped from V and 1 base from J, the junction kept 5 bases outside the gene matches. The germline gives CDR1 SGHAT, CDR2 FQNNGV. The CDR3 totals 16 residues.

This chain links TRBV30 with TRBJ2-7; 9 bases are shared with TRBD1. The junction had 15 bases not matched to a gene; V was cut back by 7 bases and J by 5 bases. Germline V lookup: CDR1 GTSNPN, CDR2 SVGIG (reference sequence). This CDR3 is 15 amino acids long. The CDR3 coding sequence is TGTGCCTCCCTCACAGGGGGCCCTGCCGTGAACGAGCAGTACTTC. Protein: CASLTGGPAVNEQYF.

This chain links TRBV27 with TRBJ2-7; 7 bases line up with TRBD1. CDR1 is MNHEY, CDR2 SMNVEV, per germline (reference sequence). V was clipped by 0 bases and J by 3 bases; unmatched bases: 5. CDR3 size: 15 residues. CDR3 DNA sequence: TGTGCCAGCAGTTTATCACAGGGGTCTTTCTACGAGCAGTACTTC. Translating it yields CASSLSQGSFYEQYF.

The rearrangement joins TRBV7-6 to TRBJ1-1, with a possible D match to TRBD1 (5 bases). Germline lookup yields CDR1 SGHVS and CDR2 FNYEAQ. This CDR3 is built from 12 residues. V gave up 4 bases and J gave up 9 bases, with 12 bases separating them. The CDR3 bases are TGTGCCAGCAGCTCTGGGCAGGGTAAAGCTTTCTTT. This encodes CASSSGQGKAFF. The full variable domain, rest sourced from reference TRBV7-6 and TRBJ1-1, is GAGVSQSPRYKVTKRGQDVALRCDPISGHVSLYWYRQALGQGPEFLTYFNYEAQQDKSGLPNDRFSAERPEGSISTLTIQRTEQRDSAMYRCASSSGQGKAFFGQGTRLTVV.

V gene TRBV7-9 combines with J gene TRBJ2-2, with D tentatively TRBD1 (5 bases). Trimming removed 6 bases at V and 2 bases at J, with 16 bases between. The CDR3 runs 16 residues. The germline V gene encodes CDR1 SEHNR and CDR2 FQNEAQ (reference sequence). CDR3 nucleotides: TGTGCCAGCAGAAATTTGGAAAGGGGTAACACCGGGGAGCTGTTTTTT. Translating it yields CASRNLERGNTGELFF.

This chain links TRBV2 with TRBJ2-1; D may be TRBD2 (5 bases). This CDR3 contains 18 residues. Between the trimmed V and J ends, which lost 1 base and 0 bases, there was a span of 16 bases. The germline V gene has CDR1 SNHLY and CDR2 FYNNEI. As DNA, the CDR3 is TGTGCCAGCAGTGAAGGAGGGTGGATGACCAGCTCCTACAATGAGCAGTTCTTC. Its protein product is CASSEGGWMTSSYNEQFF.

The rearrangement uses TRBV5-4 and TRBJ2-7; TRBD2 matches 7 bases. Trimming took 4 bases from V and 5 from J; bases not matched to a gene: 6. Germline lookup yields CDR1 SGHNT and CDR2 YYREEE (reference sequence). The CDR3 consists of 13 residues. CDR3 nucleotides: TGTGCCAGCAGCGGCGGGGGAGGGGACGAGCAGTACTTC. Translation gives CASSGGGGDEQYF.

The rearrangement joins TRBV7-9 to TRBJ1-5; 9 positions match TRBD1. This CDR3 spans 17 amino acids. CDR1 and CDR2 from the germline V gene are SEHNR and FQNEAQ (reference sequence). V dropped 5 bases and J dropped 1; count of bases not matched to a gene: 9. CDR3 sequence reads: CASSLHLGQGSNQPQHF. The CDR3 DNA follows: TGTGCCAGCAGCCTTCATCTGGGACAGGGAAGCAATCAGCCCCAGCATTTT.

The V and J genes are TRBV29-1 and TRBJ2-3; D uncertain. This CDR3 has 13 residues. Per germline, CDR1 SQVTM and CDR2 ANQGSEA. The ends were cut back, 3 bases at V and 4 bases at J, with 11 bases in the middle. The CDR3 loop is CSVDSAGSDTQYF. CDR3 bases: TGCAGCGTTGATTCCGCAGGTTCAGATACGCAGTATTTT.